Listed here are 25 T cell receptor beta chains from one sample, sequenced in a study of shared clonotypes between healthy human individuals. Generated by immunoSEQ multiplex PCR, the TCRdb table keeps only in-frame clones and is missing some. The top ten clones hold approximately 0.13% of a sample with just over 2,000,000 clones, 90% to 95% of them seen once. The sequencing sample was made of naive CD4+ T cells sorted from blood. Subset defined: CD45RA+ positively selected. The receptors stem from a young man in good health.

The chain uses TRBV29-1 and TRBJ1-1; D is ambiguous. The germline V gene encodes CDR1 SQVTM and CDR2 ANQGSEA. V dropped 2 bases and J dropped 6 bases, with 4 bases sitting between them. The CDR3 is made up of 10 amino acids. The CDR3 nucleotides are TGCAGCGTTGAAATGGCTGAAGCTTTCTTT. Translating it yields CSVEMAEAFF.

The genes are TRBV18 and TRBJ1-1; no definite D call. The CDR3 spans 13 residues. CDR1 KGHSH and CDR2 LQKENI come from the germline V gene. V lost 6 bases and J 3 bases, leaving 11 bases between the germline ends. CDR3 DNA sequence: TGTGCCAGCTCCGCAAACGGGGACACTGAAGCTTTCTTT. Translation gives CASSANGDTEAFF.

The chain couples TRBV5-4 to TRBJ2-2; perhaps D is TRBD1 or TRBD2 (5 bases each). Germline CDR1 and CDR2: SGHNT and YYREEE (reference sequence). With 2 bases removed from V and 3 bases from J, the gap between germline ends came to 11 bases. The CDR3 extends over 15 amino acids. For the CDR3, the DNA is TGTGCCAGCAGCTTCCAGGGAGTGGACACCGGGGAGCTGTTTTTT. It yields the protein CASSFQGVDTGELFF.

The chain links TRBV19 to TRBJ2-2; TRBD1 aligns across 8 bases. Trimming at V came to 7 bases and at J to 4 bases, leaving 11 bases not matched to a gene. This CDR3 has 16 residues. Germline-derived CDR1 and CDR2 are LNHDA and SQIVND (reference sequence). The CDR3 DNA reads TGTGCCAGTAAGGTGGCAGGGGGCGAGGTCACCGGGGAGCTGTTTTTT. Encoded protein: CASKVAGGEVTGELFF.

The chain couples TRBV5-6 to TRBJ2-1; D perhaps matches TRBD2 (5 bases). Germline V gene data show CDR1 as SGHDT and CDR2 as YYEEEE. The CDR3 spans 15 residues. Deletions cut 4 bases from V and 4 bases from J, with 15 bases between. The CDR3 DNA follows: TGTGCCAGCAGCCCCTTGAGGGAGAAGTACAATGAGCAGTTCTTC. Its protein product is CASSPLREKYNEQFF.

About this clone itself: The sample holds other DNA sequences that translate to the same CDR3. The chain recombines TRBV28 with TRBJ2-7, with no clear D. V was cut by 2 bases and J by 7 bases, with 9 bases left in between. The CDR3 sequence is 12 residues long. CDR1 MDHEN and CDR2 SYDVKM come from the germline V gene. CDR3 region: CASSLRVGEQYF. The CDR3 region has the DNA TGTGCCAGCAGTTTAAGGGTTGGTGAGCAGTACTTC.

This clone was picked up one time. The CDR3 nucleotides read TGTGCCAGCAGCTTAAGCGGGACACATAGCACAGATACGCAGTATTTT. It yields the protein CASSLSGTHSTDTQYF. The genes are TRBV7-9 and TRBJ2-3; D is possibly TRBD2 (7 bases). V gave up 2 bases and J gave up 0 bases, with 12 bases separating them. This CDR3 is built from 16 residues. CDR1 is SEHNR, CDR2 FQNEAQ, per germline (reference sequence).

This chain links TRBV30 with TRBJ2-3; D gene unclear. V gave up 1 base and J gave up 8 bases, with 10 bases separating them. Germline V gene lookup returns CDR1 GTSNPN and CDR2 SVGIG (reference sequence). The CDR3 covers 12 residues. The CDR3 DNA reads TGTGCCTGGAGTGGTTCGCTGGGTACGCAGTATTTT. Protein sequence: CAWSGSLGTQYF.

The chain uses TRBV7-3 and TRBJ2-1; 8 nucleotides match TRBD1. With 7 bases clipped from V and 6 bases from J, the junction kept 11 bases outside the gene matches. From germline, CDR1 is SGHTA and CDR2 FQGTGA. The CDR3 has 15 residues. CDR3 sequence (DNA): TGTGCCAGCACCCCCTCGGGACAGGTCTCCAATGAGCAGTTCTTC. Its protein product is CASTPSGQVSNEQFF.

V usage is TRBV6-1 and J usage is TRBJ2-7, with 7 bases lining up with TRBD2. The CDR3 extends over 14 amino acids. Looked up from germline, CDR1 is MNHNS and CDR2 is SASEGT. The J segment lost 0 bases and the V segment lost 11 bases, leaving 10 bases of the junction unmatched. CDR3 coding DNA: TGTGCCGGCTCGTCGGGGGGTCTCTCCTACGAGCAGTACTTC. It is translated as CAGSSGGLSYEQYF.

The count of this clone is one. The chain combines TRBV13 with TRBJ1-2, with a possible D match to TRBD1 (6 bases). From germline, CDR1 is PRHDT and CDR2 FYEKMQ (reference sequence). V was pared by 5 bases and J by 0 bases, with 7 bases between. The CDR3 is 13 amino acids. The CDR3 region is CASSRQANYGYTF. In nucleotides, the CDR3 is TGTGCCAGCAGCAGACAGGCTAACTATGGCTACACCTTC.

In regard to this clone: The same CDR3 can be traced to other DNA sequences in this sample. The J gene is TRBJ1-5, the V gene TRBV28, with D unresolved. The germline CDR1 and CDR2 sequences are MDHEN and SYDVKM. The CDR3 consists of 12 residues. Trimming stripped 2 bases from V and 6 bases from J, with 5 bases between. CDR3 loop: CASSLIGQPQHF. DNA for the CDR3: TGTGCCAGCAGTTTAATTGGTCAGCCCCAGCATTTT.

The V and J genes are TRBV18 and TRBJ2-3; D gene unclear. The CDR3 covers 15 residues. Germline values: CDR1 KGHSH, CDR2 LQKENI. Trimming removed 3 bases from V and 2 bases from J, with 12 bases in between. The CDR3 loop is CASSPRSAITDTQYF. Here the CDR3 DNA reads TGTGCCAGCTCACCGAGGTCCGCAATCACAGATACGCAGTATTTT.

V gene TRBV6-5 combines with J gene TRBJ1-6, with unresolved D. The CDR3 sequence is 14 residues long. The germline V and J ends were trimmed by 0 bases and 9 bases, with 9 bases remaining between them. CDR1 and CDR2 from the germline V gene are MNHEY and SVGAGI. The CDR3 nucleotides are TGTGCCAGCAGTTACTCCCCGGAGAGTTCACCCCTCCACTTT. As protein: CASSYSPESSPLHF.

V is TRBV7-8 and J is TRBJ2-5; D not certain. The CDR3 has 13 residues. The germline gives CDR1 SGHVS, CDR2 FQNEAQ. V was shortened by 6 bases and J by 4 bases, with 12 bases between the two germline ends. The CDR3 loop reads CASSSDLRETQYF. For the CDR3, the DNA is TGTGCCAGCAGTTCGGACCTGAGAGAGACCCAGTACTTC.

The rearrangement links TRBV7-3 to TRBJ2-3; TRBD2 might be the D (7 bases). The germline CDR1 and CDR2 sequences are SGHTA and FQGTGA. This CDR3 region has 15 residues. The V and J ends lost 5 bases and 3 bases respectively, with 15 bases between them. CDR3 residues: CASSRPGGETDTQYF. In DNA, the CDR3 is TGTGCCAGCAGCCGTCCGGGGGGCGAGACAGATACGCAGTATTTT.

This chain links TRBV5-1 with TRBJ2-7; D gene uncertain. The germline CDR1 and CDR2 sequences are SGHRS and YFSETQ. The CDR3 has 14 amino acids. Trimming cost V 5 bases and J 0 bases, with 12 bases left between them. The chain's CDR3 is CASSSGVSSYEQYF. The CDR3 DNA is TGCGCCAGCAGTTCCGGCGTGAGCTCCTACGAGCAGTACTTC.

The rearrangement uses TRBV6-1 and TRBJ1-1, with 7 positions matching TRBD1. J was trimmed by 7 bases and V by 11 bases; bases with no gene match: 16. There are 14 residues in the CDR3. Germline V CDR1 and CDR2: MNHNS, SASEGT. CDR3 region: CAAEIGQANYEAFF. The CDR3 nucleotides read TGTGCCGCAGAGATCGGACAGGCCAATTATGAAGCTTTCTTT.

The gene calls are TRBV28 and TRBJ2-7; 11 nucleotides agree with TRBD2. V was clipped by 3 bases and J by 6 bases; unmatched bases: 22. This CDR3 is 20 amino acids long. Germline CDR1 and CDR2: MDHEN and SYDVKM. In DNA form, the CDR3 reads TGTGCCAGCAGTTTCACCTCGGTCGGTAGCGGGGGGGTACGCAGGGTCGAGCAGTACTTC. This codes for CASSFTSVGSGGVRRVEQYF.

This rearrangement joins TRBV30 to TRBJ1-3; 9 bases agree with TRBD1. Losses at the gene ends were 3 bases for V and 0 bases for J; bases not matched to a gene: 3. Germline CDR1 is GTSNPN and CDR2 is SVGIG (reference sequence). This CDR3 comprises 15 residues. Written as DNA, the CDR3 is TGTGCCTGGAGCAAGGGACAGGGCTCTGGAAACACCATATATTTT. Protein sequence: CAWSKGQGSGNTIYF.

This rearrangement joins TRBV5-1 to TRBJ1-2; TRBD1 matches 8 bases. J was trimmed by 7 bases and V by 9 bases; bases with no gene match: 26. In germline, CDR1 is SGHRS, CDR2 YFSETQ. The length of the CDR3 is 18 residues. DNA of the CDR3: TGCGCCACCAGGGAACTAGGTCAGGGGGCGCATAGGGATGGTGGCTACACCTTC. Protein sequence: CATRELGQGAHRDGGYTF.

The V call is TRBV5-4, the J call TRBJ1-1; D uncertain. Germline lookup yields CDR1 SGHNT and CDR2 YYREEE (reference sequence). This CDR3 comprises 17 residues. Trimming took off 2 bases at V and 0 bases at J, with 17 bases between the two ends. The CDR3: CASSFRALGLLNTEAFF. CDR3 nucleotide sequence: TGTGCCAGCAGCTTCCGGGCCCTAGGACTGCTGAACACTGAAGCTTTCTTT.

This clone appeared a single time. Being one base from a much bigger clone, this may be a read error. The same CDR3 also results from other DNA sequences found in this sample. This chain connects TRBV29-1 to TRBJ2-5; 14 bases agree with TRBD2. This CDR3 is 14 amino acids long. CDR1 and CDR2 from the germline V gene are SQVTM and ANQGSEA. Losses at the gene ends were 3 bases for V and 7 bases for J; bases not matched to a gene: 4. The chain's CDR3 is CSVEGTSGRGTQYF. CDR3 in DNA: TGCAGCGTTGAGGGGACTAGCGGGAGAGGGACCCAGTACTTC.

This sequence joins TRBV6-1 and TRBJ2-7; D remains ambiguous. Trimming removed 4 bases from V and 5 bases from J, with 15 bases in between. CDR3 size: 14 residues. Looked up from germline, CDR1 is MNHNS and CDR2 is SASEGT. The CDR3, as DNA: TGTGCCAGCAGTGCGAGACCGACTGCCAACGAGCAGTACTTC. The encoded protein is CASSARPTANEQYF.

CDR3: CASSRGGTGGLGTEAFF. The CDR3 nucleotides read TGTGCCAGCTCCCGCGGTGGGACAGGGGGCCTGGGCACTGAAGCTTTCTTT. The chain is built from TRBV18 and TRBJ1-1, with 12 positions matching TRBD1. After removal of 6 bases from V and 4 bases from J, the junction contained 12 bases not matched to a gene. Germline CDR1 reads KGHSH; CDR2 reads LQKENI. The CDR3 is made up of 17 amino acids.